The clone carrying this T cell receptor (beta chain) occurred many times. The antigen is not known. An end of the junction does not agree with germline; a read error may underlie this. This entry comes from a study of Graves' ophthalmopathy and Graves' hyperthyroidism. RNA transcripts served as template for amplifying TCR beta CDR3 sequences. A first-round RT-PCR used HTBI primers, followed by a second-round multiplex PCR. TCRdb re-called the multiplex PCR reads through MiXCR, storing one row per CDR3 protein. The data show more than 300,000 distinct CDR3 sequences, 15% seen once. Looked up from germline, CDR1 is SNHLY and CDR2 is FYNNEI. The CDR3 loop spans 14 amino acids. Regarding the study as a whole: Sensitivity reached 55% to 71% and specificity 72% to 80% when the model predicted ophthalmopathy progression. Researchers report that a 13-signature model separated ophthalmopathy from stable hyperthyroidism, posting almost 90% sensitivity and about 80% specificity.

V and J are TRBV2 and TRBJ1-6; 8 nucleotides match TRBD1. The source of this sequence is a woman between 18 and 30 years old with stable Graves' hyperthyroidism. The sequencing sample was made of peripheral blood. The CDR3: CASRGTGSVSPLRF. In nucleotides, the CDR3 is TGTGCCAGCAGGGGGACAGGCTCCGTGTCACCCCTCCGCTTT.